The 6 T cell receptor beta chains reported below all come from one sample, sequenced in a study of post-analysis software for immune sequencing data. Findings and caveats of the study: Among 4 or 5 TRBV segments more frequent in patients than controls were TRBV5-6, TRBV5-1 and TRBV20-1.

Incorporated into the TCR beta cDNA libraries were unique molecular identifiers, which served to reduce PCR and sequencing biases. Each CDR3 protein gets one entry after TCRdb re-called the PCR reads with MiXCR. The table records hundreds of thousands of distinct CDR3 sequences, approximately 53% of them present only once. Their antigen targets remain unknown. The sequenced sample consisted of blood. Receptors originate from a girl aged 10-17 years with multiple sclerosis.

This clonotype was detected once. This chain joins TRBV6-1 and TRBJ2-5; D is uncertain. V was pared by 3 bases and J by 5 bases, with 10 bases between. The CDR3 sequence is 13 residues long. The germline V gene encodes CDR1 MNHNS and CDR2 SASEGT. CDR3 protein: CASSDGRWETQYF. The CDR3 region has the DNA TGTGCCAGCAGTGACGGACGTTGGGAGACCCAGTACTTC.

In this sample, this clonotype turned up a few times. An end of the junction does not agree with germline; a read error may underlie this. CDR3 nucleotide sequence: TGTGCCAACTCACCCTTAACAGGGCTTCTAGAGACCCAGTACTTC. It yields the protein CANSPLTGLLETQYF. The chain combines TRBV18 with TRBJ2-5; a weak D match, TRBD1 (6 bases). The CDR3 loop spans 15 amino acids. Germline CDR1 and CDR2: KGHSH and LQKENI.

The rearrangement joins TRBV7-8 to TRBJ2-7; TRBD2 matches at 7 bases. Near its end, the DNA agrees better with TRBJ2-5, so the J call may be wrong. Per germline, CDR1 SGHVS and CDR2 FQNEAQ. The CDR3 totals 15 residues. The CDR3 sequence: CASSVERELVQTQYF. The CDR3, as DNA: TGTGCCAGCAGCGTCGAGCGGGAATTGGTTCAGACCCAGTACTTC.

This clonotype was observed a handful of times. The J gene is TRBJ2-5, the V gene TRBV6-6; no firm D call. The DNA end lines up better with TRBJ2-7; the J call may be wrong. Germline CDR1 reads MNHNY; CDR2 reads SVGAGI (reference sequence). This CDR3 contains 12 residues. The CDR3 loop reads CASSYPTDEQYF. CDR3 in DNA: TGTGCCAGCAGTTACCCCACCGACGAGCAGTACTTC.

The chain uses TRBV6-4 and TRBJ2-3; D gene uncertain. V lost 0 bases, J lost 12 bases, and 22 bases lay in between. Per germline, CDR1 MRHNA and CDR2 SNTAGT. The CDR3 is 16 residues long. The CDR3 nucleotides read TGTGCCAGCAGTGACTCCAAATCAGGCTCTTTGGTGGAACAGTATTTT. Its translation: CASSDSKSGSLVEQYF.

The V and J genes are TRBV20-1 and TRBJ2-7; TRBD2 matches at 8 bases. With 1 base clipped from V and 4 bases from J, the junction kept 9 bases outside the gene matches. The germline CDR1 and CDR2 sequences are DFQATT and SNEGSKA (reference sequence). This CDR3 region has 15 residues. The CDR3 here is CSARAGSGAIYEQYF. Written as DNA, the CDR3 is TGCAGTGCTAGAGCAGGTAGCGGGGCTATTTACGAGCAGTACTTC.